The T cell receptor beta chain under discussion was sequenced for a study of cytomegalovirus exposure and HLA in healthy donors. General observations from the study: Three CMV-associated chains were confirmed in vitro to be specific for CMV antigens.

The PCR employed 60 Vbeta primers together with 13 Jbeta primers. Assay used: immunoSEQ multiplex PCR; TCRdb lists only in-frame clones, some missing. This table holds fewer than 300,000 clones, about four fifths found once. Turning to this clone: Antigen unknown.

V was clipped by 1 base and J by 6 bases; unmatched bases: 7. This CDR3 spans 16 amino acids. In germline, CDR1 is MGHRA, CDR2 YSYEKL. The sample comprised PBMCs. The sequence came from a girl aged 2 to 9 in good health and CMV-seronegative. The rearrangement joins TRBV4-1 to TRBJ1-5, with 9 bases aligning to TRBD1. CDR3 in amino acids: CASSQVLGTGFQPQHF. The CDR3 nucleotides are TGCGCCAGCAGCCAAGTCCTGGGGACAGGGTTTCAGCCCCAGCATTTT.